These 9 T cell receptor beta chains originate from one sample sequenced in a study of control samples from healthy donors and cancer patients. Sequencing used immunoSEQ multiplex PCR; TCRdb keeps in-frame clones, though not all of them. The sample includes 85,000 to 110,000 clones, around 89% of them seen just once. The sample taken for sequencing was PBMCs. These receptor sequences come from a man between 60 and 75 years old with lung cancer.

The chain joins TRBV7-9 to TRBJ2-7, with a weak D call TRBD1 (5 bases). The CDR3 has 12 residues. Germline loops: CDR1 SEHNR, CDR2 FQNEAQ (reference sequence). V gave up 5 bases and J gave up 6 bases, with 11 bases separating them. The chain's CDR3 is CASSLQGPEQYF. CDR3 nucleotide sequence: TGTGCCAGCAGCCTGCAGGGTCCCGAGCAGTACTTC.

DNA for the CDR3: TGTGCCAGCAGCAGTCCGGGACCGCAGTCCAAGGCAGATACGCAGTATTTT. It encodes CASSSPGPQSKADTQYF. The chain has TRBV7-9 and TRBJ2-3, with D perhaps matching TRBD1 or TRBD2 (5 bases each). Germline V gene sequence: CDR1 SEHNR, CDR2 FQNEAQ (reference sequence). There are 17 residues in the CDR3. The V gene lost 5 bases and the J gene lost 4 bases, with 22 bases spanning the gap.

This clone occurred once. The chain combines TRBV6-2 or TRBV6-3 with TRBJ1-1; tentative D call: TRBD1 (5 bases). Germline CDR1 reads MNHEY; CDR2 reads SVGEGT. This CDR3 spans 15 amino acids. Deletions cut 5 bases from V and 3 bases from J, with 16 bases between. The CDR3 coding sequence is TGTGCCAGCAGTAACCCCGCCCGGGGCCACACTGAAGCTTTCTTT. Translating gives CASSNPARGHTEAFF.

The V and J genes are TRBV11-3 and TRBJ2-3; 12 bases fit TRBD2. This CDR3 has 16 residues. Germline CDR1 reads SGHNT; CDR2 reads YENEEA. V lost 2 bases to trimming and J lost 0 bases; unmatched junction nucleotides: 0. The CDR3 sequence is CASSLLAGGSTDTQYF. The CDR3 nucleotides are TGTGCCAGCAGCTTACTAGCGGGGGGGAGCACAGATACGCAGTATTTT.

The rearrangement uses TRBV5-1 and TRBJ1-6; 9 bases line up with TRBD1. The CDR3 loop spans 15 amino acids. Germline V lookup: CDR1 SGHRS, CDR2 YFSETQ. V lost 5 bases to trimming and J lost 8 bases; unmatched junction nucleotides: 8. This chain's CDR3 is CASRRQGDSDSPLHF. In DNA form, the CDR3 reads TGCGCCAGCAGGCGACAGGGGGATTCGGATTCACCCCTCCACTTT.

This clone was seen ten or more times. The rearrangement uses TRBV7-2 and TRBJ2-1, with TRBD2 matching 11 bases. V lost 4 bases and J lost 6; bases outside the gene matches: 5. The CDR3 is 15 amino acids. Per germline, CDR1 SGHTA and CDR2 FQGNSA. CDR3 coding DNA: TGTGCCAGCAGCTCGATAGCGGGGGGGCTCAATGAGCAGTTCTTC. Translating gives CASSSIAGGLNEQFF. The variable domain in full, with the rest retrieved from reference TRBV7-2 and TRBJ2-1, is GAGVSQSPSNKVTEKGKDVELRCDPISGHTALYWYRQSLGQGLEFLIYFQGNSAPDKSGLPSDRFSAERTGGSVSTLTIQRTQQEDSAVYLCASSSIAGGLNEQFFGPGTRLTVL.

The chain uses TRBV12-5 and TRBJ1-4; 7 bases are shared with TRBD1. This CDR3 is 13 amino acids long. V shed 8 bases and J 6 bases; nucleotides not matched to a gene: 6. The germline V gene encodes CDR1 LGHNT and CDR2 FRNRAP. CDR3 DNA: TGTGCTAGTACCACAGGGGTTGATGAAAAACTGTTTTTT. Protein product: CASTTGVDEKLFF.

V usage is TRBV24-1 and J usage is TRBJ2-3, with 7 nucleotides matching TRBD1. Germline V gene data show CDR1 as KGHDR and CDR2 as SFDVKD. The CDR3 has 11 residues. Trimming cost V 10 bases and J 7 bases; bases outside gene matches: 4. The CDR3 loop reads CATQQGNTQYF. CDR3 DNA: TGTGCCACGCAACAGGGGAATACGCAGTATTTT.

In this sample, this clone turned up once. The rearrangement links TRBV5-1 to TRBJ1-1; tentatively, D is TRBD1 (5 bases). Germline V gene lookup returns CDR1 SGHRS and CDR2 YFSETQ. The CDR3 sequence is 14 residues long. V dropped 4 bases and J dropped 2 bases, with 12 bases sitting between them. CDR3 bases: TGCGCCAGCAGCGCACAGGCATTAAACACTGAAGCTTTCTTT. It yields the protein CASSAQALNTEAFF.